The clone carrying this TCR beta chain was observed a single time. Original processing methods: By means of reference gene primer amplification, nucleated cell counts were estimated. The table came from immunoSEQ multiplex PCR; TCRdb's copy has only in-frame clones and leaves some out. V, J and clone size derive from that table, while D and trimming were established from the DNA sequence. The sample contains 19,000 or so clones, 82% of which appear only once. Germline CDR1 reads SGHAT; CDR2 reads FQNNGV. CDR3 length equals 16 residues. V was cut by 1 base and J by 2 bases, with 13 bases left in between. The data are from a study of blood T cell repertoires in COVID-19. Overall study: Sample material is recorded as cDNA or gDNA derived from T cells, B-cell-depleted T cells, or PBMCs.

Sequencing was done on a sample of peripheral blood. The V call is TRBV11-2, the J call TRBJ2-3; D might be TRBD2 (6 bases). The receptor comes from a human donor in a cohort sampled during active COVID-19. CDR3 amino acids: CASSLGDGGVTDTQYF. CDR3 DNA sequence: TGTGCCAGCAGCTTAGGGGACGGAGGGGTCACAGATACGCAGTATTTT.